This TCR beta chain was sequenced in a study of read filtering for tumor transcriptome and immune sequencing. About the study: Among patients, 17 to 20 were male and some 15 female, aged about 40 to 90 (mean roughly 63).

At the time of active disease, bone marrow was collected from every patient. Molecular barcoded adaptors covering alpha/delta and beta/gamma chains were used on around 370 ng RNA. One entry per CDR3 protein, called by TCRdb with MiXCR from the reads. This table has about 46,000 distinct CDR3 sequences, about 20% appearing once. The receptor was derived from a donor over 35 with multiple myeloma. The sample consisted of a population of CD138-negative cells sorted from bone marrow.

CDR3 DNA sequence: TGCGCCAGCAGCTGGCGTGGGCCCACAGATACGCAGTATTTT. Its protein product is CASSWRGPTDTQYF. The chain employs TRBV5-1 and TRBJ2-3; D uncertain. The V gene's germline CDR1 is SGHRS and CDR2 YFSETQ. The CDR3 extends over 14 amino acids. V lost 3 bases and J lost 2, with 10 bases in between.